The 27 T cell receptor beta chains given below trace back to one sample, sequenced in a study of blood T cell repertoires in COVID-19. Data came from immunoSEQ multiplex PCR; TCRdb stores just in-frame clones and leaves some out. The table shows under 200,000 clones, with approximately 80% occurring only once. The sequenced material came from peripheral blood. The receptors shown here come from a man aged 60 to 69 with acute or convalescent COVID-19.

The chain employs TRBV6-5 and TRBJ1-2; tentatively, D is TRBD1 (5 bases). V was shortened by 7 bases and J by 4 bases, with 13 bases between the two germline ends. The CDR3 spans 13 residues. In germline, CDR1 is MNHEY, CDR2 SVGAGI. The CDR3 protein is CASTDRHSYGYTF. For the CDR3, the DNA is TGTGCCAGCACCGACAGACATTCCTATGGCTACACCTTC.

The rearrangement links TRBV3-1 (or the pseudogene TRBV3-2) to TRBJ1-1; 10 nucleotides match TRBD1. V was pared by 6 bases and J by 0 bases, with 4 bases of the junction left unmatched. CDR1 and CDR2 from the germline V gene are LGHDT and YNNKEL (reference sequence). This CDR3 region has 15 residues. The DNA of the CDR3 is TGTGCCAGCAGAAGGACAGGGGGAATGAACACTGAAGCTTTCTTT. Protein: CASRRTGGMNTEAFF.

This chain connects TRBV2 to TRBJ1-5, with 8 bases identical to TRBD1. V lost 4 bases and J lost 5; bases outside the gene matches: 4. CDR3 length: 14 residues. Germline CDR1 is SNHLY and CDR2 is FYNNEI. The CDR3 DNA reads as TGTGCCAGCAGTGTAGACAGGGGAGATCAGCCCCAGCATTTT. It is translated as CASSVDRGDQPQHF.

The chain carries TRBV6-6 and TRBJ1-5; no clear D gene. Per the germline V gene, CDR1 is MNHNY and CDR2 is SVGAGI (reference sequence). The CDR3 has 14 residues. V lost 5 bases and J 1 base, leaving 9 bases between the germline ends. The CDR3 here is CASSGLRSNQPQHF. The CDR3 DNA reads as TGTGCCAGCAGTGGCTTGAGGAGCAATCAGCCCCAGCATTTT.

The chain couples TRBV19 to TRBJ2-2, with D possibly TRBD1 on 6 matching bases. The CDR3 is made up of 19 amino acids. V lost 3 bases and J 8 bases, leaving 28 bases between the germline ends. Germline V gene sequence: CDR1 LNHDA, CDR2 SQIVND (reference sequence). The CDR3, as DNA: TGTGCCAGTAGTATTCTGTTCTTCTCGGCAGGGGAATTTAGTGGGGAGCTGTTTTTT. Protein product: CASSILFFSAGEFSGELFF.

The V and J genes are TRBV30 and TRBJ2-5; 8 nucleotides agree with TRBD1. CDR3 length: 15 amino acids. The germline gives CDR1 GTSNPN, CDR2 SVGIG (reference sequence). With V trimmed by 5 bases and J by 6 bases, 14 bases remained unmatched. The CDR3 sequence: CAWGRQGAQTKTQYF. Here the CDR3 DNA reads TGTGCCTGGGGCCGCCAGGGGGCGCAAACAAAGACCCAGTACTTC.

This clone was counted once. The chain carries TRBV3-1 (or the pseudogene TRBV3-2) and TRBJ2-3, with TRBD2 matching over 11 bases. The V gene's germline CDR1 is LGHDT and CDR2 YNNKEL (reference sequence). CDR3 length: 23 amino acids. J gave up 0 bases and V 0 bases, and 20 bases lay outside the gene matches. The CDR3 reads CASSQERASGGHRLLSSTDTQYF. CDR3 nucleotides: TGTGCCAGCAGCCAAGAAAGGGCTAGCGGGGGGCACCGACTTCTTTCTAGCACAGATACGCAGTATTTT.

The chain joins TRBV24-1 to TRBJ1-4; TRBD1 might be the D (6 bases). The CDR3 is 14 amino acids. Germline V gene sequence: CDR1 KGHDR, CDR2 SFDVKD. V dropped 4 bases and J dropped 3 bases, with 8 bases sitting between them. CDR3 protein: CATSEAGANEKLFF. The CDR3 DNA reads as TGTGCCACCAGTGAAGCAGGGGCTAATGAAAAACTGTTTTTT.

The gene calls are TRBV20-1 and TRBJ1-2; 10 nucleotides agree with TRBD1. The ends lost 3 bases at V and 8 bases at J; junction bases unmatched: 9. This CDR3 spans 14 amino acids. Germline CDR1 reads DFQATT; CDR2 reads SNEGSKA (reference sequence). CDR3: CSASDTGTGVGYTF. For the CDR3, the DNA is TGCAGTGCTAGTGATACCGGGACAGGGGTCGGCTACACCTTC.

This clone was observed once. The sample holds other DNA sequences that translate to the same CDR3. The chain carries TRBV25-1 and TRBJ2-7; 9 bases map to TRBD1. V lost 4 bases to trimming and J lost 2 bases; unmatched junction nucleotides: 3. Germline V gene data show CDR1 as MGHDK and CDR2 as SYGVNS. The CDR3 has 14 amino acids. The CDR3 loop is CASSVGQGPYEQYF. Here the CDR3 DNA reads TGTGCCAGCAGTGTGGGACAGGGACCCTACGAGCAGTACTTC.

The V gene is TRBV19, the J gene TRBJ2-7; possible D gene TRBD2, 6 bases. This CDR3 has 14 residues. Germline lookup yields CDR1 LNHDA and CDR2 SQIVND (reference sequence). Trimming took off 4 bases at V and 0 bases at J, with 10 bases between the two ends. In DNA, the CDR3 is TGTGCCAGTAGTAATGTCGGGAGCTCCTACGAGCAGTACTTC. Protein product: CASSNVGSSYEQYF.

The chain has TRBV6-1 and TRBJ1-1, with 8 bases aligning to TRBD1. The CDR3 loop spans 16 amino acids. Germline CDR1 is MNHNS and CDR2 is SASEGT. J lost 0 bases, V lost 4 bases, and 7 bases had no gene match. CDR3: CASSGARGRLNTEAFF. The DNA of the CDR3 is TGTGCCAGCAGTGGAGCCAGGGGGCGATTGAACACTGAAGCTTTCTTT.

Many counts were recorded for this clone. The chain recombines TRBV6-5 with TRBJ1-6; no clear D. Trimming removed 4 bases from V and 6 bases from J, with 10 bases in between. The CDR3 covers 14 residues. Germline assignment: CDR1 MNHEY and CDR2 SVGAGI. The CDR3 is CASSWGGGNSPLHF. The CDR3 DNA is TGTGCCAGCAGTTGGGGTGGAGGTAATTCACCCCTCCACTTT.

J is TRBJ1-2 and V is TRBV3-1 (or the pseudogene TRBV3-2), with 8 bases lining up with TRBD1. The CDR3 covers 16 residues. After removal of 1 base from V and 7 bases from J, the junction contained 11 bases not matched to a gene. The germline V gene has CDR1 LGHDT and CDR2 YNNKEL (reference sequence). CDR3 sequence (DNA): TGTGCCAGCAGCCAAGGAGGCCAGGGGGCGCTTGGTGGCTACACCTTC. Its protein product is CASSQGGQGALGGYTF.

The chain links TRBV6-1 to TRBJ1-6, with D uncertain. Germline CDR1 and CDR2: MNHNS and SASEGT. The V end lost 2 bases, the J end lost 0 bases, and 8 bases lay between the germline ends. CDR3 length equals 16 residues. The chain's CDR3 is CASSEQISSYNSPLHF. The CDR3 coding sequence is TGTGCCAGCAGTGAACAGATAAGCTCCTATAATTCACCCCTCCACTTT.

V usage is TRBV15 and J usage is TRBJ1-2, with D uncertain. Trimming took off 4 bases at V and 1 base at J, with 13 bases between the two ends. The CDR3 length is 15 residues. Per the germline V gene, CDR1 is LNHNV and CDR2 is YYDKDF (reference sequence). CDR3 sequence: CATSKRDYSNYGYTF. The CDR3 DNA reads as TGTGCCACCAGCAAGAGGGATTATAGTAACTATGGCTACACCTTC.

The genes are TRBV11-2 and TRBJ1-5; 10 nucleotides line up with TRBD1. Germline lookup yields CDR1 SGHAT and CDR2 FQNNGV. V trimming: 5 bases; J trimming: 2 bases; junction bases outside the gene matches: 9. This CDR3 has 17 residues. CDR3: CASSLTGGRVGNQPQHF. The CDR3 bases are TGTGCCAGCAGCCTGACAGGGGGCAGAGTAGGCAATCAGCCCCAGCATTTT.

The chain couples TRBV30 to TRBJ1-1, with 9 bases that match TRBD1. The CDR3 length is 13 residues. V gave up 5 bases and J gave up 5 bases; unmatched junction bases: 6. Germline CDR1 GTSNPN, CDR2 SVGIG (reference sequence). CDR3 DNA: TGTGCCTGGTCGACAGGGGGTTATACTGAAGCTTTCTTT. It encodes CAWSTGGYTEAFF.

The rearrangement uses TRBV5-8 and TRBJ1-2; 12 nucleotides match TRBD1. The CDR3 is 16 amino acids. V lost 0 bases, J lost 5 bases, and 5 bases stayed unmatched. Germline CDR1 is SGHTS and CDR2 is YDEGEE. The CDR3 protein is CASSLAGTGGLYGYTF. DNA of the CDR3: TGTGCCAGCAGCTTGGCGGGGACAGGGGGCTTATATGGCTACACCTTC.

This clone appeared once. The rearrangement joins TRBV12-3 or TRBV12-4 to TRBJ2-7; weak D call: TRBD1 (5 bases). V dropped 4 bases and J dropped 2 bases, with 9 bases sitting between them. The CDR3 is 13 amino acids. The CDR3: CASSSRAAYEQYF. In DNA form, the CDR3 reads TGTGCCAGCAGTTCCAGGGCCGCCTACGAGCAGTACTTC.

This clone has a count of ten or more. The chain is built from TRBV2 and TRBJ2-2; TRBD1 matches at 8 bases. The V and J ends lost 2 bases and 7 bases, in that order; junction bases with no gene match: 6. CDR1 and CDR2 (germline): SNHLY, FYNNEI. The CDR3 has 15 residues. Here the CDR3 DNA reads TGTGCCAGCAGTGAATCCCCAGGGACAGGCGGGGAGCTGTTTTTT. It specifies CASSESPGTGGELFF.

V is TRBV7-8 and J is TRBJ2-5; 7 nucleotides align to TRBD1. J gave up 1 base and V 6 bases, and 5 bases lay outside the gene matches. The CDR3 length is 14 residues. CDR1 is SGHVS, CDR2 FQNEAQ, per germline. CDR3 bases: TGTGCCAGCAGTCTTAGGGACAGCCAAGAGACCCAGTACTTC. Protein sequence: CASSLRDSQETQYF. The complete variable domain, with remaining parts taken from reference TRBV7-8 and TRBJ2-5, reads GAGVSQSPRYKVAKRGQDVALRCDPISGHVSLFWYQQALGQGPEFLTYFQNEAQLDKSGLPSDRFFAERPEGSVSTLKIQRTQQEDSAVYLCASSLRDSQETQYFGPGTRLLVL.

The chain has TRBV6-6 and TRBJ2-1, with 9 nucleotides matching TRBD1. Trimming took 8 bases from V and 7 from J; bases not matched to a gene: 12. Germline V CDR1 and CDR2: MNHNY, SVGAGI (reference sequence). This CDR3 has 15 residues. In nucleotides, the CDR3 is TGTGCCAGCCGTCCTCCGGGACAGGGAGGGAATGAGCAGTTCTTC. As protein: CASRPPGQGGNEQFF.

The chain carries TRBV28 and TRBJ2-7; D unresolved. Germline-derived CDR1 and CDR2 are MDHEN and SYDVKM. Trimming removed 1 base from V and 5 bases from J, with 6 bases in between. The CDR3 consists of 12 residues. The CDR3 here is CASSLSRHEQYF. CDR3 nucleotides: TGTGCCAGCAGTTTATCCCGTCACGAGCAGTACTTC.

The chain joins TRBV5-1 to TRBJ2-2; a weak D match, TRBD1 (6 bases). V lost 0 bases to trimming and J lost 0 bases, with 9 bases between them. CDR3 size: 16 residues. Germline values: CDR1 SGHRS, CDR2 YFSETQ. The CDR3 DNA reads as TGCGCCAGCAGCTTGGGGGACATGACGAACACCGGGGAGCTGTTTTTT. Its translation is CASSLGDMTNTGELFF.

The chain employs TRBV14 and TRBJ2-2; D may be TRBD1 (5 bases). V was cut by 0 bases and J by 1 base, with 15 bases left in between. Germline loops: CDR1 SGHDN, CDR2 FVKESK. The CDR3 runs 18 residues. The CDR3 bases are TGTGCCAGCAGCCAAGAAGATTTACAACAGGAGAACACCGGGGAGCTGTTTTTT. It encodes CASSQEDLQQENTGELFF.

The chain joins TRBV30 to TRBJ2-1, with TRBD2 identical over 10 bases. The CDR3 loop spans 15 amino acids. Looked up from germline, CDR1 is GTSNPN and CDR2 is SVGIG (reference sequence). The V gene end was trimmed by 2 bases and the J gene end by 3 bases; junction bases not matched to a gene: 4. The DNA of the CDR3 is TGTGCCTGGAGTCTTAGCGGGGGGATCTACAATGAGCAGTTCTTC. Protein product: CAWSLSGGIYNEQFF.